This TCR beta chain was documented in a study of blood T cell repertoires in COVID-19. The overall study: The United States, Italy and Spain supplied acute and convalescent COVID-19 samples.

Sequencing used immunoSEQ multiplex PCR; TCRdb keeps in-frame clones, though not all of them. Here the sample spans roughly 87,000 clones, 65% to 85% being singletons. The V gene's germline CDR1 is MNHEY and CDR2 SVGAGI. The CDR3 is made up of 13 amino acids. V gave up 5 bases and J gave up 8 bases, with 15 bases separating them. The rearrangement uses TRBV6-5 and TRBJ1-2; no firm D call. This receptor was identified in an older woman with acute or convalescent COVID-19. Sequences were obtained from peripheral blood. CDR3 protein: CASSLRGTYGYTF. CDR3 coding DNA: TGTGCCAGCAGTCTCCGGGGAACTTACGGCTACACCTTC.